This T cell receptor (beta chain) emerged from a study of blood T cell repertoires in COVID-19. About the research overall: The samples span acute and convalescent COVID-19 from the United States, Italy and Spain.

Allocation to cohorts depended on clinical history reported by the participants. Per the germline V gene, CDR1 is KGHDR and CDR2 is SFDVKD. The junction had 12 bases not matched to a gene; V was cut back by 4 bases and J by 5 bases. The CDR3 is 17 amino acids. In the study's own analysis: By means of reference gene primer amplification, nucleated cell counts were estimated. Clones were sequenced by immunoSEQ multiplex PCR, and TCRdb holds only the in-frame ones, with some missing. V and J calls plus clone size are reproduced from that table; the DNA served to infer D and trimming. This sample has about 140,000 clones, with 60% to 80% found just once.

The specimen sequenced was PBMCs or T cells enriched from blood (not recorded which). The chain links TRBV24-1 to TRBJ1-2; 10 nucleotides align to TRBD1. The source of this sequence is a woman aged 45-59 years who had recovered from COVID-19. The CDR3 sequence is CATSDPPGQGFWYGYTF. CDR3 coding DNA: TGTGCCACCAGTGACCCGCCGGGACAGGGGTTCTGGTATGGCTACACCTTC.